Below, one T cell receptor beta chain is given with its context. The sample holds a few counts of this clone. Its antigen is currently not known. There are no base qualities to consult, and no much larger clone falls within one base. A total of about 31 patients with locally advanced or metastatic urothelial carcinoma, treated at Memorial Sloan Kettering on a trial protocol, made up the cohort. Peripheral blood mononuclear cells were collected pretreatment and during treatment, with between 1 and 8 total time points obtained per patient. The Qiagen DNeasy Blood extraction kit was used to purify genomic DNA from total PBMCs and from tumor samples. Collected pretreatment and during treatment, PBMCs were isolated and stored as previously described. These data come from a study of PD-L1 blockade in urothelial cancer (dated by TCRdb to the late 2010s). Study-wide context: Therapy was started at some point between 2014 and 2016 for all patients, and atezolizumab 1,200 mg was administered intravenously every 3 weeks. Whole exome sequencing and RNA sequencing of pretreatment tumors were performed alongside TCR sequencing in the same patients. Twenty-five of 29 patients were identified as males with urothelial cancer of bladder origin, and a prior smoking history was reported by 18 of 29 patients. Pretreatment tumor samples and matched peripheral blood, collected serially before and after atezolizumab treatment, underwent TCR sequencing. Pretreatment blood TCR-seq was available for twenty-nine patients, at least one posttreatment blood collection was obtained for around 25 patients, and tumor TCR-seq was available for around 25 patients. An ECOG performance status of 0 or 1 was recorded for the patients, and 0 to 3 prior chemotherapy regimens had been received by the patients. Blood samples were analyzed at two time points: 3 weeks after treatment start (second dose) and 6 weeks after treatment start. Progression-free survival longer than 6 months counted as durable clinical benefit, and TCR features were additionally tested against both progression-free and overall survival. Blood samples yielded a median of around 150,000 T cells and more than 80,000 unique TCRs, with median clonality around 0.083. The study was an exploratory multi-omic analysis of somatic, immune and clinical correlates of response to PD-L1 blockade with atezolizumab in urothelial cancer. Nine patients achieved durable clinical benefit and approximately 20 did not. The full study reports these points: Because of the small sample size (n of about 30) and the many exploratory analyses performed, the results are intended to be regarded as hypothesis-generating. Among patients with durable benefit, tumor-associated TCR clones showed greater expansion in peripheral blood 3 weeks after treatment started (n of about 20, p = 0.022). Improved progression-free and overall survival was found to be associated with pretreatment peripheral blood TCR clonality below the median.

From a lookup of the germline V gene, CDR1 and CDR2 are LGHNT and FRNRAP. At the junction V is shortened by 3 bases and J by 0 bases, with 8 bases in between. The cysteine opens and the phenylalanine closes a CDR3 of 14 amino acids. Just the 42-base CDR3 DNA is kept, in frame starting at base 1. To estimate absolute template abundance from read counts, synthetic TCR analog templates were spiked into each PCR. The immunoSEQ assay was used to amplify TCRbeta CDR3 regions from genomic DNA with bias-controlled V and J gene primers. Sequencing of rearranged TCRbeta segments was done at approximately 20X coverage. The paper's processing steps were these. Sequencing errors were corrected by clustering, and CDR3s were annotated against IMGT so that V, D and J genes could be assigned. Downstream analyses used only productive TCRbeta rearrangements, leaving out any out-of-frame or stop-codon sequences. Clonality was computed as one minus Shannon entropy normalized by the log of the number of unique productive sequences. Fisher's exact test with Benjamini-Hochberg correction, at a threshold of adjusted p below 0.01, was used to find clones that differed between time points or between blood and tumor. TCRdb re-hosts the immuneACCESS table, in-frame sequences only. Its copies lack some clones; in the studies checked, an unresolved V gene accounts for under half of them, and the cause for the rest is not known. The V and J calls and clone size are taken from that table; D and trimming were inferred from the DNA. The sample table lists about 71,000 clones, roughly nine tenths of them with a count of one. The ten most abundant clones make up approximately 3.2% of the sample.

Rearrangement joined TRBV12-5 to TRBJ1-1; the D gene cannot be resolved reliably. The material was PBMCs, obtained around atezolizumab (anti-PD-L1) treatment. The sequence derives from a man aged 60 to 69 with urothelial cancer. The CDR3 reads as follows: CASGFRAMNTEAFF. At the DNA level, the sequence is TGTGCTAGTGGTTTTCGAGCTATGAACACTGAAGCTTTCTTT.